The clone carrying this T cell receptor beta chain was observed a single time. CDR1 and CDR2 (germline): MDHEN, SYDVKM. Trimming cost V 6 bases and J 2 bases; bases outside gene matches: 8. This CDR3 is built from 16 residues. Study processing details: Reference gene primer amplification yielded estimated nucleated cell counts. TCRdb's table, derived via immunoSEQ multiplex PCR, lists solely in-frame clones and lacks some. V, J and clone size derive from that table, while D and trimming were established from the DNA sequence. The repertoire includes about 310,000 clones, about nine tenths of them detected once, and about 9.8% sits in the top ten. This sample stems from a study of blood T cell repertoires in COVID-19. In the study overall: The cDNA or gDNA used as material had been derived from T cells, B-cell-depleted T cells, or PBMCs.

The origin of this receptor is a woman between 18 and 29 years old who had recovered from COVID-19. The chain is built from TRBV28 and TRBJ2-3; 10 nucleotides line up with TRBD2. Sequenced material: PBMCs or T cells enriched from blood (not recorded which). The CDR3 region is CASSLPLAGVTDTQYF. DNA for the CDR3: TGTGCCAGCAGCCTACCTCTAGCGGGAGTCACAGATACGCAGTATTTT.